These 21 T cell receptor beta chains came from one sample sequenced in a study of T cell clusters in autoimmune cytopenias. Multiplex touch-down PCR amplified TRB using TRB-A and TRB-B pools in one tube. Using the multiplex PCR reads, TCRdb records one entry per CDR3 protein without DNA. In total, the table holds 2,000 to 2,500 distinct CDR3 sequences. TRB amplification used around 270 ng of peripheral blood genomic DNA. The sample also formed part of further work on T cell repertoires in aging, cancer and after chemotherapy.

The sequenced material came from peripheral blood. The source is a human donor with an autoimmune cytopenia or autoimmune hepatitis (not recorded which).

V is TRBV6-5 and J is TRBJ1-1; TCRdb picks TRBD1, but there is no DNA to check that call. This CDR3 has 15 residues. Germline CDR1 MNHEY, CDR2 SVGAGI. The CDR3 reads CASSYQGQGATEAFF.

This rearrangement joins TRBV5-1 to TRBJ2-2; TCRdb lists TRBD1, though no DNA is available to test this call. The CDR3 length is 15 residues. Germline V lookup: CDR1 SGHRS, CDR2 YFSETQ. The CDR3 loop is CASLGLGGSTGELFF. Combining the CDR3 with reference TRBV5-1 and TRBJ2-2 gives the whole variable domain KAGVTQTPRYLIKTRGQQVTLSCSPISGHRSVSWYQQTPGQGLQFLFEYFSETQRNKGNFPGRFSGRQFSNSRSEMNVSTLELGDSALYLCASLGLGGSTGELFFGEGSRLTVL.

This chain connects TRBV5-1 to TRBJ1-1; without DNA, the TCRdb call of TRBD1 cannot be checked. CDR1 and CDR2 from the germline V gene are SGHRS and YFSETQ. This CDR3 contains 15 residues. CDR3 in amino acids: CASSTGSEGAAEAFF.

The rearrangement uses TRBV29-1 and TRBJ2-5; the TCRdb D gene call, TRBD2, has no DNA to confirm it. The CDR3 contains 14 residues. Germline V gene lookup returns CDR1 SQVTM and CDR2 ANQGSEA. The CDR3 loop is CSVGTSGRGETQYF.

This rearrangement joins TRBV24-1 to TRBJ2-1; the TRBD2 assignment by TCRdb is unverifiable without DNA. This CDR3 comprises 18 residues. Germline V gives CDR1 KGHDR, CDR2 SFDVKD. The CDR3 reads CATSDHSPREGSYNEQFF.

The chain combines TRBV19 with TRBJ1-2; there is no DNA to check the TCRdb D call of TRBD1. CDR1 and CDR2 from the germline V gene are LNHDA and SQIVND (reference sequence). The CDR3 spans 12 residues. The CDR3 loop is CASSIDPLSYTF.

This clonotype is labeled medium-sized based on frequency. The chain combines TRBV19 with TRBJ2-1; the D gene TCRdb calls, TRBD2, cannot be checked with no DNA. The V gene's germline CDR1 is LNHDA and CDR2 SQIVND (reference sequence). The CDR3 consists of 14 residues. The CDR3 sequence is CASSIGEDWNEQFF.

Measured by frequency, this clonotype is medium-sized. The chain uses TRBV19 and TRBJ2-7; TCRdb names TRBD2, which stays unverified in the absence of DNA. Germline assignment: CDR1 LNHDA and CDR2 SQIVND (reference sequence). The length of the CDR3 is 15 residues. The CDR3 loop is CASSPPGLAFYEQYF.

Its frequency marks this clonotype as hyperexpanded. V gene TRBV11-3 combines with J gene TRBJ2-3; the TCRdb call, TRBD1, lacks DNA for checking. This CDR3 region has 12 residues. CDR1 SGHNT and CDR2 YENEEA come from the germline V gene. The CDR3 loop is CASSLQGDTQYF.

This clonotype is classed as medium-sized by frequency. The CDR3 sequence: CASSNRQGFNQPQHF. The V and J genes are TRBV6-5 and TRBJ1-5; TCRdb's D call, TRBD1, is unchecked because there is no DNA. The germline V gene encodes CDR1 MNHEY and CDR2 SVGAGI. CDR3 length equals 15 residues.

This chain links TRBV7-2 with TRBJ2-2. Germline V lookup: CDR1 SGHTA, CDR2 FQGNSA. The CDR3 length is 12 residues. The CDR3 sequence is CASSLGFGELFF. Looking up the rest from reference TRBV7-2 and TRBJ2-2 gives the full variable domain: GAGVSQSPSNKVTEKGKDVELRCDPISGHTALYWYRQSLGQGLEFLIYFQGNSAPDKSGLPSDRFSAERTGGSVSTLTIQRTQQEDSAVYLCASSLGFGELFFGEGSRLTVL.

CDR3 region: CASSLVRVAKPDTQYF. V and J are TRBV7-3 and TRBJ2-3; TCRdb reports TRBD1, a call that lacks DNA to check it against. CDR3 length: 16 residues. Per the germline V gene, CDR1 is SGHTA and CDR2 is FQGTGA.

CDR3: CASSRDGGYEQYF. This chain connects TRBV19 to TRBJ2-7. The germline V gene encodes CDR1 LNHDA and CDR2 SQIVND (reference sequence). The length of the CDR3 is 13 residues.

According to its frequency, this clonotype is medium-sized. The chain has TRBV19 and TRBJ2-1. Germline V CDR1 and CDR2: LNHDA, SQIVND (reference sequence). The CDR3 runs to 11 residues. This chain's CDR3 is CACETYNEQFF.

This chain uses TRBV5-1 with TRBJ2-1. The CDR3 extends over 15 amino acids. The germline V gene has CDR1 SGHRS and CDR2 YFSETQ. The CDR3 spells CASSYRQSSYNEQFF.

V gene TRBV12-3 or TRBV12-4 combines with J gene TRBJ1-3. CDR3 length equals 13 residues. CDR3 in amino acids: CASSLELGNTIYF.

Judged by frequency, this clonotype is medium-sized. The V call is TRBV6-2 or TRBV6-3, the J call TRBJ2-5; TCRdb names TRBD2, which stays unverified in the absence of DNA. CDR3 length: 18 amino acids. Germline assignment: CDR1 MNHEY and CDR2 SVGEGT. CDR3 in amino acids: CASSYPRLAAYPQETQYF.

This chain links TRBV5-5 with TRBJ2-1; TCRdb picks TRBD2, but there is no DNA to check that call. Germline CDR1 SGHKS, CDR2 YYEKEE (reference sequence). This CDR3 comprises 15 residues. This chain's CDR3 is CASSFISGSNNEQFF.

J is TRBJ2-7 and V is TRBV30; TCRdb selects TRBD1, and the lack of DNA leaves this call unchecked. Germline V gene sequence: CDR1 GTSNPN, CDR2 SVGIG (reference sequence). The CDR3 loop spans 12 amino acids. The CDR3 loop reads CAWSRYRDEQYF. The variable domain in full, completed from reference TRBV30 and TRBJ2-7, reads SQTIHQWPATLVQPVGSPLSLECTVEGTSNPNLYWYRQAAGRGLQLLFYSVGIGQISSEVPQNLSASRPQDRQFILSSKKLLLSDSGFYLCAWSRYRDEQYFGPGTRLTVT.

CDR3 residues: CASRNGREQFF. V usage is TRBV5-4 and J usage is TRBJ2-1. Germline V gene lookup returns CDR1 SGHNT and CDR2 YYREEE (reference sequence). The CDR3 totals 11 residues.

The J gene is TRBJ1-2, the V gene TRBV6-4. CDR1 and CDR2 from the germline V gene are MRHNA and SNTAGT. The length of the CDR3 is 13 residues. The CDR3 is CASSGTANYGYTF.